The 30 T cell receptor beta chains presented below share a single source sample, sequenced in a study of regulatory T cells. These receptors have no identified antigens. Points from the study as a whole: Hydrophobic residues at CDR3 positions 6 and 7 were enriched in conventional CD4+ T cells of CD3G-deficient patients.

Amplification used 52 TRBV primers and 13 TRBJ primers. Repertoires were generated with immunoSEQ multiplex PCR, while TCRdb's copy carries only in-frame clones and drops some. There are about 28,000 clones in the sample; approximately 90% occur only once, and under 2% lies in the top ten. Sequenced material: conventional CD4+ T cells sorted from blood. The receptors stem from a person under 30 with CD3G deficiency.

In nucleotides, the CDR3 is TGTGCCAGCAGTCCCGGGACAGTTTCCTACGAGCAGTACTTC. This gives the protein CASSPGTVSYEQYF. The J gene is TRBJ2-7, the V gene TRBV28, with 7 bases fitting TRBD1. After removal of 5 bases from V and 1 base from J, the junction contained 5 bases not matched to a gene. The germline V gene has CDR1 MDHEN and CDR2 SYDVKM. The CDR3 has 14 residues.

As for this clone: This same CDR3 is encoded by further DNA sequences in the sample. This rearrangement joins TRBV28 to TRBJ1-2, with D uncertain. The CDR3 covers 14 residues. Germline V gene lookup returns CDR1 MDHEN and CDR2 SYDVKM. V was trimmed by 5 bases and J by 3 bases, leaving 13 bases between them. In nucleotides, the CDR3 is TGTGCCAGCAGTCCACTGATGAGGGACTATGGCTACACCTTC. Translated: CASSPLMRDYGYTF.

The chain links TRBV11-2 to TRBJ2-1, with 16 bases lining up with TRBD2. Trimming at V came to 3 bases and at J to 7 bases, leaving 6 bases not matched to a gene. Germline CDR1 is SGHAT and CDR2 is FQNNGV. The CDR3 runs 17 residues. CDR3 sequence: CASSFSGLAGGRNEQFF. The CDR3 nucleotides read TGTGCCAGCAGCTTCTCGGGACTAGCGGGAGGGCGGAATGAGCAGTTCTTC.

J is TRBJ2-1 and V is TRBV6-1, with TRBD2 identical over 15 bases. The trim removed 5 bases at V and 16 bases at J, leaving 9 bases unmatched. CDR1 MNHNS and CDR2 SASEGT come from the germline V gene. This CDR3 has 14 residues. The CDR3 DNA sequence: TGTGCCAGCAGTCCGGGACTAGCGGGAGGTAGCCCTTTCTTC. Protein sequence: CASSPGLAGGSPFF.

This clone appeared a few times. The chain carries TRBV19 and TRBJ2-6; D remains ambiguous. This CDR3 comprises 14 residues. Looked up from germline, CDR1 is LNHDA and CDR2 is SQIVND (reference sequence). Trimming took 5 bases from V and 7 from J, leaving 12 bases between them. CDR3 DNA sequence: TGTGCCAGTAGTCCCTCCAAAGGAGCCAACGTCCTGACTTTC. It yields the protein CASSPSKGANVLTF.

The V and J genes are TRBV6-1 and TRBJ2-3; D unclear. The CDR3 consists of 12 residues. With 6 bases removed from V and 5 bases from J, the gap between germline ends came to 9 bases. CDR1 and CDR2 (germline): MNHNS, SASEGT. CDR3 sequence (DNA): TGTGCCAGCAGCTATCATGGAGATACGCAGTATTTT. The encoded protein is CASSYHGDTQYF.

The DNA for the CDR3 is TGTGCCAGCAGCTTAGGGCTAGCCCTCTACAATGAGCAGTTCTTC. It yields the protein CASSLGLALYNEQFF. This chain links TRBV7-9 with TRBJ2-1, with D possibly matching TRBD2 (5 bases). CDR1 SEHNR and CDR2 FQNEAQ come from the germline V gene (reference sequence). V was shortened by 1 base and J by 3 bases, with 10 bases between the two germline ends. The CDR3 loop spans 15 amino acids.

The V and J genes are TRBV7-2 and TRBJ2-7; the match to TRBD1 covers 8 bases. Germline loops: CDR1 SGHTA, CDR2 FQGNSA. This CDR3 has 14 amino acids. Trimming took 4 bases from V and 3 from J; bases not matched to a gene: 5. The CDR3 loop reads CASSSDRGYYEQYF. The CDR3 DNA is TGTGCCAGCAGCTCAGACAGGGGTTACTACGAGCAGTACTTC.

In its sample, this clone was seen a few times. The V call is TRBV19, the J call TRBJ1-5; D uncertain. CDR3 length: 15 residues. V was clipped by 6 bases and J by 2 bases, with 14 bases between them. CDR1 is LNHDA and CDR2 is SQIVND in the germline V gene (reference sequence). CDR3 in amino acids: CASRRLGEGNQPQHF. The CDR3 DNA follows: TGTGCCAGTAGGCGCCTCGGAGAGGGCAATCAGCCCCAGCATTTT.

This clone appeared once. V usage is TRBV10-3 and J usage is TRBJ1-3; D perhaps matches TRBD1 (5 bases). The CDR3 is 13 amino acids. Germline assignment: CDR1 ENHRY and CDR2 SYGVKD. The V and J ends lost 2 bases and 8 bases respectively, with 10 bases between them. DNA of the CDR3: TGTGCCATCAGTGAGGCAGGGAGGGACACCATATATTTT. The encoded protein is CAISEAGRDTIYF.

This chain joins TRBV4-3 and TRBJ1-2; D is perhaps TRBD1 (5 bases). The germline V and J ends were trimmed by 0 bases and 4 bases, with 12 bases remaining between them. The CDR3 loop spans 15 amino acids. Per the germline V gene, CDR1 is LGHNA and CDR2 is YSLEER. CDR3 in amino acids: CASSQDRQGSYGYTF. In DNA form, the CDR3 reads TGCGCCAGCAGCCAAGACCGGCAGGGATCCTATGGCTACACCTTC.

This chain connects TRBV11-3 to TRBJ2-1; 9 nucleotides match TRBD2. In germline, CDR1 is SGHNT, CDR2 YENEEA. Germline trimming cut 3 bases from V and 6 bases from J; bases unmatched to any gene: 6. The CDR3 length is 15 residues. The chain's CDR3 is CASSFSGRGGNEQFF. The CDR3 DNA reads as TGTGCCAGCAGCTTTAGCGGGAGAGGGGGCAATGAGCAGTTCTTC.

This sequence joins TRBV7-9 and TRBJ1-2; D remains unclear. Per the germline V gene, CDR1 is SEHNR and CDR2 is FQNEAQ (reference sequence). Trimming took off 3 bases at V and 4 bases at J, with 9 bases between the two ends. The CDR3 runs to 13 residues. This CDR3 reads CASSLTGSYGYTF. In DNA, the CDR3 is TGTGCCAGCAGCTTGACGGGCTCCTATGGCTACACCTTC.

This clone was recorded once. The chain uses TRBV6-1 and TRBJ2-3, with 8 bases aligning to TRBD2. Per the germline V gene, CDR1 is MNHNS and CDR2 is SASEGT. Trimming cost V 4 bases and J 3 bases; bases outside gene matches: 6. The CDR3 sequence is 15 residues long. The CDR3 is CASSGGTRGTDTQYF. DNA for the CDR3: TGTGCCAGCAGTGGGGGGACTAGGGGAACAGATACGCAGTATTTT.

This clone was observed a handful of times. CDR3 protein: CASSSILGREGNEQFF. CDR3 DNA sequence: TGTGCCAGCAGCTCGATCCTTGGGCGGGAGGGTAATGAGCAGTTCTTC. The V and J genes are TRBV7-8 and TRBJ2-1; 9 bases are shared with TRBD2. The CDR3 extends over 16 amino acids. The V gene's germline CDR1 is SGHVS and CDR2 FQNEAQ. V shed 4 bases, J shed 7 bases, and the junction held 11 bases outside the gene matches. Variable domain in full (rest from reference TRBV7-8 and TRBJ2-1): GAGVSQSPRYKVAKRGQDVALRCDPISGHVSLFWYQQALGQGPEFLTYFQNEAQLDKSGLPSDRFFAERPEGSVSTLKIQRTQQEDSAVYLCASSSILGREGNEQFFGPGTRLTVL.

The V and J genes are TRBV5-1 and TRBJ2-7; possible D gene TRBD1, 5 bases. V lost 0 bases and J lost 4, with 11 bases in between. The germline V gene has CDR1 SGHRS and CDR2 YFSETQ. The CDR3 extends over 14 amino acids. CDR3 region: CASSLGGWRYEQYF. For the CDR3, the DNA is TGCGCCAGCAGCTTGGGGGGCTGGCGTTACGAGCAGTACTTC.

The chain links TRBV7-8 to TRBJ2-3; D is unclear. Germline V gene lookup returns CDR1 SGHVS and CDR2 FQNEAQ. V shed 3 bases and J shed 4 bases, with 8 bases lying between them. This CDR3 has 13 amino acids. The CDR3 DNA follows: TGTGCCAGCAGCTTGGTTAGAGCAGATACGCAGTATTTT. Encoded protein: CASSLVRADTQYF.

In DNA, the CDR3 is TGTGCCATCAGCGGGACACAAAATCAGCCCCAGCATTTT. It yields the protein CAISGTQNQPQHF. V is TRBV28 and J is TRBJ1-5, with TRBD1 as a possible D gene (6 bases). V was pared by 10 bases and J by 4 bases, with 14 bases between. The CDR3 contains 13 residues. Germline-derived CDR1 and CDR2 are MDHEN and SYDVKM.

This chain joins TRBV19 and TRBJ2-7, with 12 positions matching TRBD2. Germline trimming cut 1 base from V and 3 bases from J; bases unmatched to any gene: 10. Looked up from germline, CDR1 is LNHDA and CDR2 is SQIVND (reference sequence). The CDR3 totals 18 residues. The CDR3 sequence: CASSIGLRLAGVRYEQYV. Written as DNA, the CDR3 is TGTGCCAGTAGTATAGGTCTCCGACTAGCGGGAGTTCGCTACGAGCAGTACGTC.

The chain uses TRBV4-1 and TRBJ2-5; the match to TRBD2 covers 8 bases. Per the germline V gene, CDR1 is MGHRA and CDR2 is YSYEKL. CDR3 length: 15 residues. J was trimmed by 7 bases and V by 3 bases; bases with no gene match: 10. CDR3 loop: CASSQSSLLAATQYF. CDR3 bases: TGCGCCAGCAGCCAGTCGTCGTTACTAGCGGCGACCCAGTACTTC.

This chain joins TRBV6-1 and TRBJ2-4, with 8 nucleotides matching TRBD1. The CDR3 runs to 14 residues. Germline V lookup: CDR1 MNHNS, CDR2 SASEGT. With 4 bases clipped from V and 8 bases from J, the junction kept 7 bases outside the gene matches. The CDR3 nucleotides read TGTGCCAGCAGTGCCCGGGACAGGAAAGACATTCAGTACTTC. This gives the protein CASSARDRKDIQYF.

CDR3 amino acids: CASSQSRGRGSGNTIYF. The DNA of the CDR3 is TGTGCCAGCAGCCAAAGTAGGGGCCGGGGGTCTGGAAACACCATATATTTT. This chain links TRBV4-2 with TRBJ1-3; TRBD1 is a possible D gene (5 bases). V lost 2 bases, J lost 1 base, and 15 bases lay in between. The germline V gene encodes CDR1 LGHNA and CDR2 YNFKEQ. This CDR3 has 17 residues.

This CDR3 reads CASSRTRAFNEKLFF. The CDR3 DNA is TGTGCCAGCAGCCGAACTAGGGCCTTTAATGAAAAACTGTTTTTT. The rearrangement links TRBV9 to TRBJ1-4; D gene uncertain. The CDR3 length is 15 residues. CDR1 and CDR2 from the germline V gene are SGDLS and YYNGEE. Trimming took 4 bases from V and 4 from J, leaving 14 bases between them.

CDR3 nucleotides: TGTGCCAGCAGCCCGACGGGCTACAGGGGAGAAAAACTGTTTTTT. Protein sequence: CASSPTGYRGEKLFF. The V call is TRBV9, the J call TRBJ1-4; 7 positions agree with TRBD1. There are 15 residues in the CDR3. The germline CDR1 and CDR2 sequences are SGDLS and YYNGEE. The trim removed 4 bases at V and 8 bases at J, leaving 11 bases unmatched.

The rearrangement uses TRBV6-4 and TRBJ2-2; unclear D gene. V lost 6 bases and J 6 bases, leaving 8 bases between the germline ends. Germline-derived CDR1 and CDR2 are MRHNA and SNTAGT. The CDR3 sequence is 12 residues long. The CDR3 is CASRPVAGELFF. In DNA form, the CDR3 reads TGTGCCAGCAGGCCGGTGGCCGGGGAGCTGTTTTTT.

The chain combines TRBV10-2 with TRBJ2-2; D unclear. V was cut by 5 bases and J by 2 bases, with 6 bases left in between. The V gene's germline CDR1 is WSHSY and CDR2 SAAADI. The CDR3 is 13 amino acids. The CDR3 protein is CASSTENTGELFF. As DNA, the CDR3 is TGCGCCAGCAGTACCGAAAACACCGGGGAGCTGTTTTTT.

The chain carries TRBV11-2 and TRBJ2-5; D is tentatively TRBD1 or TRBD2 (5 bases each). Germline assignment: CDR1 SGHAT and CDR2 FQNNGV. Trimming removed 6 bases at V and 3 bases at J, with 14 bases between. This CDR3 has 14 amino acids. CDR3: CASRPPGRKETQYF. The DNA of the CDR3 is TGTGCCAGCAGACCTCCGGGACGGAAAGAGACCCAGTACTTC.

For the CDR3, the DNA is TGTGCCAGCTCCCGCCCCCTGGGACAGGGCGTCCGGTACGAGCAGTACTTC. Translated: CASSRPLGQGVRYEQYF. The rearrangement joins TRBV18 to TRBJ2-7, with TRBD1 identical over 9 bases. J was trimmed by 4 bases and V by 6 bases; bases with no gene match: 16. Germline V gene data show CDR1 as KGHSH and CDR2 as LQKENI. This CDR3 has 17 residues. The entire variable domain, with the rest obtained from reference TRBV18 and TRBJ2-7, is as follows: NAGVMQNPRHLVRRRGQEARLRCSPMKGHSHVYWYRQLPEEGLKFMVYLQKENIIDESGMPKERFSAEFPKEGPSILRIQQVVRGDSAAYFCASSRPLGQGVRYEQYFGPGTRLTVT.

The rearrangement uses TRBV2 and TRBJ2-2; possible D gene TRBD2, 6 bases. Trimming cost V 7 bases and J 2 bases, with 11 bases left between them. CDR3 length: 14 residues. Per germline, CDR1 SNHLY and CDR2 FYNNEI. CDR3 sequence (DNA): TGTGCCAGCACGGGGGATTCTAACACCGGGGAGCTGTTTTTT. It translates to CASTGDSNTGELFF.

CDR3 in DNA: TGTGCTAGTGGGTGGGGTGACGGGCAGCCCCAGCATTTT. It specifies CASGWGDGQPQHF. This sequence joins TRBV12-5 and TRBJ1-5; unclear D gene. The germline CDR1 and CDR2 sequences are LGHNT and FRNRAP. V was cut by 6 bases and J by 7 bases, with 13 bases left in between. The CDR3 is 13 residues long.